A selection of T cell receptor beta chains follows, all from one sample in a study of T cells in Graves' hyperthyroidism and ophthalmopathy. TCRdb reprocessed the multiplex PCR reads via MiXCR and lists one record per CDR3 protein. The profile shows approximately 520,000 distinct CDR3 sequences, around 20% of them singletons. The material sequenced was blood. The receptors here all came from a young man with Graves' hyperthyroidism. Both conserved end residues are part of each CDR3.

V gene: TRBV6-1; J gene: TRBJ2-7; CDR3 protein: CASSERAQFYEQYF
V gene: TRBV19; J gene: TRBJ2-7; CDR3 protein: CASSIKLASSYEQYF
V gene: TRBV2; J gene: TRBJ1-1; CDR3 protein: CASNQGKNTEAFF
V gene: TRBV6-1; J gene: TRBJ2-5; CDR3 protein: CASSVEGGWETQYF
V gene: TRBV6-5; J gene: TRBJ1-1; CDR3 protein: CASSYSDSSEAFF
V gene: TRBV14; J gene: TRBJ1-5; CDR3 protein: CASSQGPGDQPQHF
V gene: TRBV2; J gene: TRBJ1-2; CDR3 protein: CASYQTPNYGYTF
V gene: TRBV18; J gene: TRBJ1-1; CDR3 protein: CASSPEEVGTEAFF
V gene: TRBV6-1; J gene: TRBJ2-3; CDR3 protein: CASSKRVSTDTQYF
V gene: TRBV29-1; J gene: TRBJ2-7; CDR3 protein: CSVSRDGHMEQYF
V gene: TRBV5-8; J gene: TRBJ1-3; CDR3 protein: CASSTKGNGNTIYF
V gene: TRBV6-1; J gene: TRBJ1-2; CDR3 protein: CASRTGQAGYTF
V gene: TRBV24-1; J gene: TRBJ2-5; CDR3 protein: CATSDPGQGKETQYF
V gene: TRBV11-1; J gene: TRBJ1-1; CDR3 protein: CASSRQDISTEAFF
V gene: TRBV28; J gene: TRBJ1-2; CDR3 protein: CASSLANYGYTF
V gene: TRBV6-1; J gene: TRBJ1-3; CDR3 protein: CASRRPGGTIYF
V gene: TRBV11-2; J gene: TRBJ1-3; CDR3 protein: CASSPQRNTIYF